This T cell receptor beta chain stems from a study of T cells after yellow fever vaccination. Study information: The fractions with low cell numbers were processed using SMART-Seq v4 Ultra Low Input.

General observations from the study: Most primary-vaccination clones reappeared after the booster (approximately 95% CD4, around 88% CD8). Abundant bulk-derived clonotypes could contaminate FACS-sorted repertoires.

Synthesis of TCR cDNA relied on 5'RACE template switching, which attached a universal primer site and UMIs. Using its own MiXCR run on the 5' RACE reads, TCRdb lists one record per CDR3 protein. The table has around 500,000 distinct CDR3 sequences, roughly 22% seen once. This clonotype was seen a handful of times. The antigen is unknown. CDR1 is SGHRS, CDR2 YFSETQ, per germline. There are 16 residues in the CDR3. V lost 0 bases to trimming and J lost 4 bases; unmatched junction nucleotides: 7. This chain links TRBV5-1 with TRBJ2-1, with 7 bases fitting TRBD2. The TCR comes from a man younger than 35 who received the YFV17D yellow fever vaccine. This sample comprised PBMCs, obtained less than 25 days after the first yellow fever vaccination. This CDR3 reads CASSLAASGSYNEQFF. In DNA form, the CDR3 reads TGCGCCAGCAGCTTGGCGGCTAGCGGATCGTACAATGAGCAGTTCTTC.